These 16 T cell receptor beta chains were all obtained from the same sample, sequenced in a study of regulatory T cells in long-lasting Graves disease. Both iRepertoire HTBI primers and Arm-PCR of CDR3 regions were used to build the TCR beta libraries. TCRdb reprocessed the multiplex PCR reads via MiXCR and lists one record per CDR3 protein. The sample contains hundreds of thousands of distinct CDR3 sequences, around 30% of which appear only once. As for time point: persistent/refractory GD, antithyroid drugs over 5 years with positive TRAb. After RNA was extracted from PBMCs, the TCR library was made from it. The input for sequencing was peripheral blood mononuclear cells (PBMCs), taken when the disease was refractory, from a patient treated with antithyroid drugs. The source of these receptors is a female donor with Graves disease.

This clonotype was found once. The rearrangement uses TRBV13 and TRBJ2-7; tentatively, D is TRBD1 (5 bases). The V and J ends lost 1 base and 3 bases respectively, with 10 bases between them. CDR1 and CDR2 (germline): PRHDT, FYEKMQ (reference sequence). This CDR3 is 14 amino acids long. CDR3 in DNA: TGTGCCAGCAGCTTAGTCAAGGGGAACTACGAGCAGTACTTC. Its protein is CASSLVKGNYEQYF.

The genes are TRBV11-2 and TRBJ2-1; D gene uncertain. The V gene lost 5 bases and the J gene lost 0 bases, with 14 bases spanning the gap. This CDR3 comprises 16 residues. Germline V lookup: CDR1 SGHAT, CDR2 FQNNGV. This CDR3 is CASSPPHHVSYNEQFF. The CDR3 DNA sequence: TGTGCCAGCAGCCCTCCTCATCACGTCTCCTACAATGAGCAGTTCTTC. Full variable domain (rest looked up from reference TRBV11-2 and TRBJ2-1): EAGVAQSPRYKIIEKRQSVAFWCNPISGHATLYWYQQILGQGPKLLIQFQNNGVVDDSQLPKDRFSAERLKGVDSTLKIQPAKLEDSAVYLCASSPPHHVSYNEQFFGPGTRLTVL.

The chain combines TRBV20-1 with TRBJ2-7, with D unresolved. Germline V CDR1 and CDR2: DFQATT, SNEGSKA (reference sequence). The V end was cut by 8 bases, the J end by 0 bases, with 17 bases between. The CDR3 sequence is 14 residues long. In DNA, the CDR3 is TGCAGTCATACGGGCAGGCCGGGCTCCTACGAGCAGTACTTC. Amino acid sequence: CSHTGRPGSYEQYF.

This clonotype has at least ten counts. The chain uses TRBV28 and TRBJ1-1; tentatively, D is TRBD1 (6 bases). The CDR3 spans 16 residues. Germline V lookup: CDR1 MDHEN, CDR2 SYDVKM. The germline V and J ends were trimmed by 3 bases and 0 bases, with 14 bases remaining between them. The CDR3 spells CASSFPKQGLNTEAFF. The CDR3 DNA reads as TGTGCCAGCAGTTTCCCCAAACAGGGATTGAACACTGAAGCTTTCTTT.

The chain employs TRBV3-1 and TRBJ1-5, with a weak D call TRBD1 (5 bases). The CDR3 loop spans 13 amino acids. CDR1 is LGHDT, CDR2 YNNKEL, per germline (reference sequence). The germline V and J ends were trimmed by 0 bases and 10 bases, with 10 bases remaining between them. The DNA of the CDR3 is TGTGCCAGCAGCCAAGATCGAGGGGTTCCCCAGCATTTT. As protein: CASSQDRGVPQHF. Based on the CDR3 plus reference TRBV3-1 and TRBJ1-5, the full variable domain is DTAVSQTPKYLVTQMGNDKSIKCEQNLGHDTMYWYKQDSKKFLKIMFSYNNKELIINETVPNRFSPKSPDKAHLNLHINSLELGDSAVYFCASSQDRGVPQHFGDGTRLSIL.

In this sample, this clonotype turned up many times. The CDR3 reads CASSTNRGQGQPQHF. CDR3 sequence (DNA): TGTGCCAGCAGTACGAACAGGGGGCAGGGTCAGCCCCAGCATTTT. The chain joins TRBV6-1 to TRBJ1-5; 9 bases align to TRBD1. This CDR3 region has 15 residues. CDR1 and CDR2 from the germline V gene are MNHNS and SASEGT. V was pared by 5 bases and J by 6 bases, with 8 bases of the junction left unmatched.

The rearrangement links TRBV6-1 to TRBJ2-5, with TRBD2 as a possible D gene (5 bases). Trimming stripped 5 bases from V and 0 bases from J, with 10 bases between. The length of the CDR3 is 14 residues. Germline CDR1 MNHNS, CDR2 SASEGT. Written as DNA, the CDR3 is TGTGCCAGCAGTTACGGACTCAACCAAGAGACCCAGTACTTC. Translated, it gives CASSYGLNQETQYF.

This rearrangement joins TRBV27 to TRBJ2-2; D unclear. The CDR3 consists of 15 residues. Germline V gene lookup returns CDR1 MNHEY and CDR2 SMNVEV (reference sequence). Trimming left V 3 bases short and J 0 bases short, with 8 bases between. The CDR3 DNA follows: TGTGCCAGCAGTTTGTACGACCCGAACACCGGGGAGCTGTTTTTT. Translating it yields CASSLYDPNTGELFF.

This clonotype occurred a few times. The chain uses TRBV15 and TRBJ1-5, with D hard to call. V lost 1 base and J lost 4, with 14 bases in between. Germline CDR1 LNHNV, CDR2 YYDKDF (reference sequence). This CDR3 contains 16 residues. This CDR3 is CATSRVGSRGNQPQHF. The CDR3 bases are TGTGCCACCAGCAGAGTCGGGAGTCGGGGTAATCAGCCCCAGCATTTT.

V usage is TRBV29-1 and J usage is TRBJ2-5, with no clear D. Germline-derived CDR1 and CDR2 are SQVTM and ANQGSEA. This CDR3 region has 15 residues. The V and J ends lost 6 bases and 4 bases respectively, with 21 bases between them. CDR3 sequence reads: CSVLKIPGRGETQYF. CDR3 in DNA: TGCAGCGTATTGAAGATTCCGGGTAGAGGAGAGACCCAGTACTTC.

This clonotype was seen a few times. The CDR3 here is CASSTSGTQETQYF. The CDR3 coding sequence is TGTGCCAGCAGTACTAGCGGCACCCAAGAGACCCAGTACTTC. J is TRBJ2-5 and V is TRBV28; 8 positions match TRBD2. Germline CDR1 and CDR2: MDHEN and SYDVKM. V shed 5 bases, J shed 1 base, and the junction held 3 bases outside the gene matches. The CDR3 loop spans 14 amino acids.

This clonotype was counted many times. The chain recombines TRBV28 with TRBJ1-6; 7 bases map to TRBD1. CDR1 MDHEN and CDR2 SYDVKM come from the germline V gene. The length of the CDR3 is 16 residues. J lost 0 bases, V lost 7 bases, and 6 bases had no gene match. The CDR3, as DNA: TGTGCCAGCATGAACAGGGGACACTCCTATAATTCACCCCTCCACTTT. Translated, it gives CASMNRGHSYNSPLHF.

This sequence joins TRBV5-1 and TRBJ2-5, with TRBD2 matching 12 bases. Germline loops: CDR1 SGHRS, CDR2 YFSETQ. CDR3 length: 17 residues. After removal of 4 bases from V and 1 base from J, the junction contained 8 bases not matched to a gene. As DNA, the CDR3 is TGCGCCAGCAGCGAAGGGACTAGCGGGCCCACCCAAGAGACCCAGTACTTC. Translation: CASSEGTSGPTQETQYF. Combining the CDR3 with reference TRBV5-1 and TRBJ2-5 gives the whole variable domain KAGVTQTPRYLIKTRGQQVTLSCSPISGHRSVSWYQQTPGQGLQFLFEYFSETQRNKGNFPGRFSGRQFSNSRSEMNVSTLELGDSALYLCASSEGTSGPTQETQYFGPGTRLLVL.

This clonotype has ten or more counts. V is TRBV2 and J is TRBJ2-2; 10 bases are a match to TRBD1. The ends lost 3 bases at V and 4 bases at J; junction bases unmatched: 5. The CDR3 contains 16 residues. CDR1 SNHLY and CDR2 FYNNEI come from the germline V gene. CDR3 DNA sequence: TGTGCCAGCAGTGAGTTCGGGACAGGGGTCACCGGGGAGCTGTTTTTT. Translated, it gives CASSEFGTGVTGELFF.

This clonotype came up many times. The chain employs TRBV2 and TRBJ1-2, with D possibly TRBD1 on 6 matching bases. Germline V CDR1 and CDR2: SNHLY, FYNNEI. V was cut by 6 bases and J by 7 bases, with 12 bases left in between. CDR3 length: 12 amino acids. The chain's CDR3 is CASRGGRSGYTF. The CDR3 coding sequence is TGTGCCAGCAGGGGGGGCAGGAGTGGCTACACCTTC.

The chain uses TRBV7-9 and TRBJ1-5, with D possibly TRBD1 on 6 matching bases. V lost 3 bases and J 6 bases, leaving 18 bases between the germline ends. The CDR3 is 16 amino acids. Germline CDR1 reads SEHNR; CDR2 reads FQNEAQ (reference sequence). CDR3 in amino acids: CASSFGNRAVGQPQHF. The CDR3 DNA reads as TGTGCCAGCAGCTTTGGGAACAGGGCAGTCGGTCAGCCCCAGCATTTT.